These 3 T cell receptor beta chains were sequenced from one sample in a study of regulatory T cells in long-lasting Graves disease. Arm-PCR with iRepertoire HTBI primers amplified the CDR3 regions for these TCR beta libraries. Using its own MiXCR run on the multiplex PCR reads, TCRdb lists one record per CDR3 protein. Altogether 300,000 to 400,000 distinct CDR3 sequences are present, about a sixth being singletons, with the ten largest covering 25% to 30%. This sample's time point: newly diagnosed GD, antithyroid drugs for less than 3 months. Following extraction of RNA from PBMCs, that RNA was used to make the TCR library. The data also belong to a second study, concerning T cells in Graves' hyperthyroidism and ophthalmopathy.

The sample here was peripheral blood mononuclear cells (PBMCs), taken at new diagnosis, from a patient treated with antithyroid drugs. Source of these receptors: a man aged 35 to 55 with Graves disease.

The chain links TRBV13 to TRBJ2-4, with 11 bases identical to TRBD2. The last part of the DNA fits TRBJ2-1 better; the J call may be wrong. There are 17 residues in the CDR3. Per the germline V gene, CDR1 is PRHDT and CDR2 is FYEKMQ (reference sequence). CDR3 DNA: TGTGCCAGCGGGTCCTTCTTTCCGGGACTAGCGGACAATGAGCAGTTCTTC. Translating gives CASGSFFPGLADNEQFF.

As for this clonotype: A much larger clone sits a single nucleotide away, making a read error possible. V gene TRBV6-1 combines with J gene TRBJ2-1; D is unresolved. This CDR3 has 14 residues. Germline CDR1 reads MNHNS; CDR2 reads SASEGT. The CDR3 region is CAQRRLRSYNEEFF. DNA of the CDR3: TGTGCCCAACGCAGACTCCGCTCCTACAATGAGGAGTTCTTC.

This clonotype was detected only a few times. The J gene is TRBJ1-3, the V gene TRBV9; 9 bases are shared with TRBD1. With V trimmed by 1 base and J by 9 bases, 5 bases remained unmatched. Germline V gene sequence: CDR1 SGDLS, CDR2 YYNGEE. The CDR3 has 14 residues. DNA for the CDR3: TGTGCCAGCAGCGTATCCGGGACAGGGCTCACCATATATTTT. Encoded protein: CASSVSGTGLTIYF.